This T cell receptor beta chain stems from a study of blood T cell repertoires in COVID-19. The assay was immunoSEQ multiplex PCR, and TCRdb's table has in-frame clones only and misses some. This sample carries 150,000 to 200,000 clones, 82% of them seen once, and the ten largest clones take about 20%. CDR1 and CDR2 (germline): MNHNS, SASEGT. The V gene end was trimmed by 3 bases and the J gene end by 6 bases; junction bases not matched to a gene: 7. The CDR3 totals 15 residues. This sequence was found in a woman aged 80 or over with acute or convalescent COVID-19. The chain is built from TRBV6-1 and TRBJ1-4; TRBD1 matches at 7 bases. Sequenced material: peripheral blood. The CDR3 region has the DNA TGTGCCAGCAGTGACCGCTGGCAGGGGGATGAAAAACTGTTTTTT. It codes for CASSDRWQGDEKLFF.